This T cell receptor beta chain was captured in a study of cytomegalovirus exposure and HLA in healthy donors. This CDR3 has 15 amino acids. The V and J ends lost 4 bases and 1 base respectively, with 8 bases between them. Germline V gene lookup returns CDR1 SGHVS and CDR2 FNYEAQ. PCR amplification relied on 60 Vbeta primers (plus 13 Jbeta primers). Only in-frame clones appear in the TCRdb table, and some are missing; sequencing was by immunoSEQ multiplex PCR. Of roughly 200,000 clones listed, about four fifths were seen once; the top ten hold 1.5% to 2%. The rearrangement joins TRBV7-6 to TRBJ2-6, with D possibly TRBD1 on 5 matching bases. The sequencing sample was made of PBMCs. The source is a man in his forties in good health and CMV-seropositive. CDR3: CASSSGISGANVLTF. CDR3 coding DNA: TGTGCCAGCAGCTCAGGGATATCTGGGGCCAACGTCCTGACTTTC.